What follows is one TCR beta chain and its context. Generated by immunoSEQ multiplex PCR, the TCRdb table keeps only in-frame clones and is missing some. Of 11,000 to 15,000 clones in the sample, roughly 80% are singletons; the top ten hold more than 4%. These data are taken from a study of immune evolution from preneoplasia to lung adenocarcinoma. The CDR3 has 15 amino acids. V was shortened by 7 bases and J by 5 bases, with 20 bases between the two germline ends. Germline-derived CDR1 and CDR2 are SNHLY and FYNNEI. Nucleic acids came from premalignant or tumor cells enriched by macro-dissection. The chain is built from TRBV2 and TRBJ2-5; tentatively, D is TRBD2 (6 bases). The source is a person between 65 and 79 years old with lung adenocarcinoma. Sequenced material: FFPE minimally invasive lung adenocarcinoma tissue. The CDR3 loop is CASTADSGPAETQYF. In DNA, the CDR3 is TGTGCCAGCACGGCCGATAGCGGACCGGCGGAGACCCAGTACTTC.